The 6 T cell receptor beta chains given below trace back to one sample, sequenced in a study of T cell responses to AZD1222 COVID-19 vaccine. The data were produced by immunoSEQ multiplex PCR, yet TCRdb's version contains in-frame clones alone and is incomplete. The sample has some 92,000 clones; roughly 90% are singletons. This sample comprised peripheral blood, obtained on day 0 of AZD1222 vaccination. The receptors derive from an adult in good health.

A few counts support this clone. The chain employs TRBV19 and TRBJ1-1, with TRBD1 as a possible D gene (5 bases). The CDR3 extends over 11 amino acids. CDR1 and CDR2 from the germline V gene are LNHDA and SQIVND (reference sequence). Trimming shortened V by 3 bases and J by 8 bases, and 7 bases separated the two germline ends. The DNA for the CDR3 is TGTGCCAGTAGTATGACAGAAGAAGCTTTCTTT. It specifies CASSMTEEAFF.

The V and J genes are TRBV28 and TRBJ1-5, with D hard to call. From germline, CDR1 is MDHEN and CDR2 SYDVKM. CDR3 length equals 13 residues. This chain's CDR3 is CSNPVSLNQPQHF. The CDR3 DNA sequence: TGTTCAAATCCGGTTTCTTTAAATCAGCCCCAGCATTTT.

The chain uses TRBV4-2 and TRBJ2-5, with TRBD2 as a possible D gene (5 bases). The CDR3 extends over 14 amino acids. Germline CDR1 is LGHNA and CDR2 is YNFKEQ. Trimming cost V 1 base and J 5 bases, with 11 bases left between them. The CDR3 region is CASSQGEGGETQYF. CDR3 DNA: TGTGCCAGCAGCCAAGGCGAGGGTGGGGAGACCCAGTACTTC.

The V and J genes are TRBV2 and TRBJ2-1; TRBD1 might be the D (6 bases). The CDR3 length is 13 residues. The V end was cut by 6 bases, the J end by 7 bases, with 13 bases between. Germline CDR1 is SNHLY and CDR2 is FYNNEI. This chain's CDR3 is CASSAGTSNEQFF. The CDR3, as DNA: TGTGCCAGCAGCGCCGGGACATCTAATGAGCAGTTCTTC.

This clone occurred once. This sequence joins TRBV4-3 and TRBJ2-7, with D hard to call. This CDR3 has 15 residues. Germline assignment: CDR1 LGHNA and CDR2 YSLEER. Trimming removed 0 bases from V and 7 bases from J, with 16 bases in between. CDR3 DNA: TGCGCCAGCAGCCAAGATAGGCAAATGGTAGGGGAGCAGTACTTC. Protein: CASSQDRQMVGEQYF.

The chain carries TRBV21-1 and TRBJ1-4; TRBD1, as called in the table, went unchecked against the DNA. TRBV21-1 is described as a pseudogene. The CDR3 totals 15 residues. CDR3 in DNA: TGTGCCAGCAGCAAAGCAAGGGGGTATGGTGAAAAACTGTTTTTT. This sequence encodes CASSKARGYGEKLFF.